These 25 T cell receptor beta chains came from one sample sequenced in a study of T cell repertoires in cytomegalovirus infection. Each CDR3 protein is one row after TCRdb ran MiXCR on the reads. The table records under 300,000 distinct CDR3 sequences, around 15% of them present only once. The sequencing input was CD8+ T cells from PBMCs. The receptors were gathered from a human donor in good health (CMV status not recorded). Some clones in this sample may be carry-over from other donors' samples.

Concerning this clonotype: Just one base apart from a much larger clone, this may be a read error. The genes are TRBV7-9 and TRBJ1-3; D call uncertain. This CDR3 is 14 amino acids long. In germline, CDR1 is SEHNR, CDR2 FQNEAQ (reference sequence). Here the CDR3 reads CASSGMDAGSTIYF. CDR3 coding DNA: TGTGCCAGCAGCGGTATGGACGCTGGAAGCACCATATATTTT.

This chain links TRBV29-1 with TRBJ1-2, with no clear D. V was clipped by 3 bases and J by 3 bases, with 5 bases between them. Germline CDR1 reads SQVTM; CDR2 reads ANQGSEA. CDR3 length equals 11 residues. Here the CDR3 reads CSVEGDYGYTF. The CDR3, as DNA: TGCAGCGTTGAGGGTGACTATGGCTACACCTTC.

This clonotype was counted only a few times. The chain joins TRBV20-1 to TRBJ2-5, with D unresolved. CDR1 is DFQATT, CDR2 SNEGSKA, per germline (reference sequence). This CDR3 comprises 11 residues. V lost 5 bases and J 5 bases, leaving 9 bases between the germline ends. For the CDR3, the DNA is TGCAGTGCTTGGATGGGGGAGACCCAGTACTTC. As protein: CSAWMGETQYF.

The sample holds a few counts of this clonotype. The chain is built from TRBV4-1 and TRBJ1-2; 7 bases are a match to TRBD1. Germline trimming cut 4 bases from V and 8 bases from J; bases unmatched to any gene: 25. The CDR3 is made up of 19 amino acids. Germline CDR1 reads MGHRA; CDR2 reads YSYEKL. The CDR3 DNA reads TGCGCCAGCAGCCCACCAAGTAAGACAAACAGGGGCTTGAGAGGGGGCTACACCTTC. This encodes CASSPPSKTNRGLRGGYTF.

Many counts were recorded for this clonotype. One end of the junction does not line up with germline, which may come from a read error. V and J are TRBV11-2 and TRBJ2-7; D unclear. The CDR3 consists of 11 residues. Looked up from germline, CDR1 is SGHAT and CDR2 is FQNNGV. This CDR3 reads CASSLGAEPCF. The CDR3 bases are TGTGCCAGCAGCTTAGGGGCAGAACCGTGCTTC. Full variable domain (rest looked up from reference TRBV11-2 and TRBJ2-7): EAGVAQSPRYKIIEKRQSVAFWCNPISGHATLYWYQQILGQGPKLLIQFQNNGVVDDSQLPKDRFSAERLKGVDSTLKIQPAKLEDSAVYLCASSLGAEPCFGPGTRLTVT.

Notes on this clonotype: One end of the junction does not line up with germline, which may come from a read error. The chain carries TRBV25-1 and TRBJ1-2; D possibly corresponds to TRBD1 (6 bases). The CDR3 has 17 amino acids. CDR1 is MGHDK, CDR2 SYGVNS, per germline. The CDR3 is CASSELIADRRSGGYIF. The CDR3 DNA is TGTGCCAGCAGTGAATTGATTGCTGACAGGCGGAGTGGGGGCTACATCTTC.

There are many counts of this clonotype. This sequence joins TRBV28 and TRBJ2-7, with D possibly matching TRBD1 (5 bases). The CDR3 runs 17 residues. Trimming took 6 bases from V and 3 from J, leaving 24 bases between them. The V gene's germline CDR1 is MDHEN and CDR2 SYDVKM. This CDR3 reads CASSPVWGESPHYEQYF. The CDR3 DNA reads TGTGCCAGCAGCCCAGTTTGGGGCGAAAGCCCCCACTACGAGCAGTACTTC.

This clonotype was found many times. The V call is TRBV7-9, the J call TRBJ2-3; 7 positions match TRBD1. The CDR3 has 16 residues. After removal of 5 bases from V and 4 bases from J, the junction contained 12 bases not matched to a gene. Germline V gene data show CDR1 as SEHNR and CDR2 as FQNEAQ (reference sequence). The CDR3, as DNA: TGTGCCAGCAGCCCGGAAACAGGGGTCGATTCAGATACGCAGTATTTT. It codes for CASSPETGVDSDTQYF.

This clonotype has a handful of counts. Here the CDR3 DNA reads TGTGCCAGCAGTTTCCGAGGGGATAATGGCTACACCTTC. Translating it yields CASSFRGDNGYTF. The J gene is TRBJ1-2, the V gene TRBV6-5; maybe TRBD1 (5 bases). The CDR3 totals 13 residues. Germline CDR1 reads MNHEY; CDR2 reads SVGAGI. V lost 4 bases to trimming and J lost 6 bases, with 12 bases between them.

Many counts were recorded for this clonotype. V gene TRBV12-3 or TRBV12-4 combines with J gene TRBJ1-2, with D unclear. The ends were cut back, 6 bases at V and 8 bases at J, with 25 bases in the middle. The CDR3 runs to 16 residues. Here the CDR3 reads CASSASWVDAQEGYTF. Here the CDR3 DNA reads TGTGCCAGCAGCGCTTCTTGGGTAGATGCCCAGGAGGGCTACACCTTC.

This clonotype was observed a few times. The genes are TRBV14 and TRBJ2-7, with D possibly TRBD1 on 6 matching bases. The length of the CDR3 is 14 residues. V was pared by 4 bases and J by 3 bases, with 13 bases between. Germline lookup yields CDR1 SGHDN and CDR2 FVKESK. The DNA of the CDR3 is TGTGCCAGCAGCCGGGGACCAGGGGTCTACGAGCAGTACTTC. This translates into CASSRGPGVYEQYF.

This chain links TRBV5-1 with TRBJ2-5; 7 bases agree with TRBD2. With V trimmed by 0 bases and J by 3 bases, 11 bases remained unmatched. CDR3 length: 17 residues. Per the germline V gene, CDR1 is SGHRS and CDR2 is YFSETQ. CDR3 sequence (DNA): TGCGCCAGCAGCTTGGTCATGCCAGGGACTACCGAAGAGACCCAGTACTTC. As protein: CASSLVMPGTTEETQYF.

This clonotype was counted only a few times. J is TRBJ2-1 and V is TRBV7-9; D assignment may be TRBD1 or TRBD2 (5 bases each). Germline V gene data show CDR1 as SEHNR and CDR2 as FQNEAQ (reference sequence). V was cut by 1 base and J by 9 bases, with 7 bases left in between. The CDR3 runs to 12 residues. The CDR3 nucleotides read TGTGCCAGCAGCTTAGAGGGGAGTGAGCAGTTCTTC. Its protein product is CASSLEGSEQFF.

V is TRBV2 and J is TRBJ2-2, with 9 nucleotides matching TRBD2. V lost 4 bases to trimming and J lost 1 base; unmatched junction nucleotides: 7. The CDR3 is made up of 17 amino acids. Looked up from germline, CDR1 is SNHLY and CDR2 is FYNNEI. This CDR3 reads CASSARGGARNTGELFF. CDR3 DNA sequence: TGTGCCAGCAGTGCCCGCGGGGGGGCGCGGAACACCGGGGAGCTGTTTTTT. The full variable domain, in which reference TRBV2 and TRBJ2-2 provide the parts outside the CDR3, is EPEVTQTPSHQVTQMGQEVILRCVPISNHLYFYWYRQILGQKVEFLVSFYNNEISEKSEIFDDQFSVERPDGSNFTLKIRSTKLEDSAMYFCASSARGGARNTGELFFGEGSRLTVL.

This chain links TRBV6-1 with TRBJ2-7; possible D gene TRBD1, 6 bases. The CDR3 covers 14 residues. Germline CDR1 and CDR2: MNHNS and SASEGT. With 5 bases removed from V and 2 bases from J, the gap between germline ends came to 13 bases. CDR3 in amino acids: CASSYKGVTYEQYF. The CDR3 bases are TGTGCCAGCAGTTACAAGGGGGTAACCTACGAGCAGTACTTC.

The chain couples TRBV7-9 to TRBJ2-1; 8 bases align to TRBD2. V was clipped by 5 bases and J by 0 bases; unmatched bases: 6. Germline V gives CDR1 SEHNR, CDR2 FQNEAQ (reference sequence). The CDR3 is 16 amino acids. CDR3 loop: CASSQRAGGSYNEQFF. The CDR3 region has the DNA TGTGCCAGCAGCCAAAGGGCGGGGGGCTCCTACAATGAGCAGTTCTTC. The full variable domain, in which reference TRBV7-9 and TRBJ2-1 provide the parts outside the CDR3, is DTGVSQNPRHKITKRGQNVTFRCDPISEHNRLYWYRQTLGQGPEFLTYFQNEAQLEKSRLLSDRFSAERPKGSFSTLEIQRTEQGDSAMYLCASSQRAGGSYNEQFFGPGTRLTVL.

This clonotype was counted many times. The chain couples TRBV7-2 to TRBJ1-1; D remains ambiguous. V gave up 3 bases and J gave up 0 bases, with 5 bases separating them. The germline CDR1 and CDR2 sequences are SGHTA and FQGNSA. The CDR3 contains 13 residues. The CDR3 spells CASSFTLNTEAFF. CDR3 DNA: TGTGCCAGCAGCTTCACACTGAACACTGAAGCTTTCTTT.

DNA of the CDR3: TGTGCCAGCAGCTCAGTACGCGGCACAGACGGGTCCTACGAGCAGTACTTC. Its translation is CASSSVRGTDGSYEQYF. The genes are TRBV7-9 and TRBJ2-7; D gene uncertain. The CDR3 sequence is 17 residues long. CDR1 is SEHNR, CDR2 FQNEAQ, per germline (reference sequence). The V end was cut by 4 bases, the J end by 1 base, with 20 bases between.

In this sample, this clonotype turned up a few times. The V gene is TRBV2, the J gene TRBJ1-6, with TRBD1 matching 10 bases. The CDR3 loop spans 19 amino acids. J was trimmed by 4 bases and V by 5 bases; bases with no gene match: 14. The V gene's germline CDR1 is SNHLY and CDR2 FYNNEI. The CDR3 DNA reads TGTGCCAGCAGTTCTCAAAGGACAGGGGGTGAACGTTATAATTCACCCCTCCACTTT. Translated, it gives CASSSQRTGGERYNSPLHF.

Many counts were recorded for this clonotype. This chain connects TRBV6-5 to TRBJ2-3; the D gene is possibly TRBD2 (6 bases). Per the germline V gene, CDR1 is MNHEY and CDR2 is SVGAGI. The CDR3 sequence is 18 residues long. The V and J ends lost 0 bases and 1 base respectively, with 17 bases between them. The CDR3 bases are TGTGCCAGCAGTTACTCAGCCCCGGCGGGGCCCGGCACAGATACGCAGTATTTT. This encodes CASSYSAPAGPGTDTQYF.

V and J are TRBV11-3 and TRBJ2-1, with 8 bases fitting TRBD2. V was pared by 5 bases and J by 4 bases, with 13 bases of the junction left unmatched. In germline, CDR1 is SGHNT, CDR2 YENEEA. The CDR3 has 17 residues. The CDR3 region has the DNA TGTGCCAGCAGCGCCTATCCGACTAGCGAGGCATACAATGAGCAGTTCTTC. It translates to CASSAYPTSEAYNEQFF.

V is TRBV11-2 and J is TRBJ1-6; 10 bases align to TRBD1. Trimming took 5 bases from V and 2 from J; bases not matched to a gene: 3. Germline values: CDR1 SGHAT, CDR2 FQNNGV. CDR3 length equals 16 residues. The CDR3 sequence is CASSETGGAYNSPLHF. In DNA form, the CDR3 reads TGTGCCAGCAGCGAGACAGGGGGCGCCTATAATTCACCCCTCCACTTT.

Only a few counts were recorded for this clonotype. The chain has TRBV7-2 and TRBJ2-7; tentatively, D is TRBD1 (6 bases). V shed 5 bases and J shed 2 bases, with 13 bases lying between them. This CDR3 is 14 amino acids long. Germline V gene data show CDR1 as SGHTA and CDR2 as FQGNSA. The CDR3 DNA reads TGTGCCAGCAGCCCCTCAGCAGGGGCCTACGAGCAGTACTTC. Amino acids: CASSPSAGAYEQYF.

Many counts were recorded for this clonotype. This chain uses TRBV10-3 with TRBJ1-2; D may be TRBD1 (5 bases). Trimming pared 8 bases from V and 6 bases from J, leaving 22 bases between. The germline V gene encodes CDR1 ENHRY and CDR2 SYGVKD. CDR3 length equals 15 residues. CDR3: CAIRVEGDKGHGYTF. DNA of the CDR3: TGTGCCATCCGTGTCGAGGGTGATAAGGGGCATGGCTACACCTTC.

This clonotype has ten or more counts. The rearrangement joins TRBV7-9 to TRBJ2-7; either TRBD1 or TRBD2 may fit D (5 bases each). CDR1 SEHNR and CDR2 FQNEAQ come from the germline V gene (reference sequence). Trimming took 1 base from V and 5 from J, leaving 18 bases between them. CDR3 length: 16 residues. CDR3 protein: CASSLVPGPRRNEQYF. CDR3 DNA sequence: TGTGCCAGCAGCTTAGTCCCGGGACCACGGCGGAACGAGCAGTACTTC.